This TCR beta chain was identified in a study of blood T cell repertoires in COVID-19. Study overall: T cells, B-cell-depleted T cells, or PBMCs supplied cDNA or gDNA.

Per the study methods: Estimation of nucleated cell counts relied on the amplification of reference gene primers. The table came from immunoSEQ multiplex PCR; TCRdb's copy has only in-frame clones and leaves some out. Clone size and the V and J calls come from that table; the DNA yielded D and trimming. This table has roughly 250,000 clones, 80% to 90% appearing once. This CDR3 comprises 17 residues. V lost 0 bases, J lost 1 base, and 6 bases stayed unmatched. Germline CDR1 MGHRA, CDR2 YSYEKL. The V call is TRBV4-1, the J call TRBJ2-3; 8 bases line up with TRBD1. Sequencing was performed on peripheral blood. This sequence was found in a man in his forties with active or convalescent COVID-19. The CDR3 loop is CASSQDRGQDGTDTQYF. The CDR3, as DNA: TGCGCCAGCAGCCAAGACAGGGGACAGGATGGCACAGATACGCAGTATTTT.